Presented here are 27 T cell receptor beta chains from one specimen sequenced in a study of T-cell reconstitution after alpha-beta-depleted transplantation in children. A TCRbeta library incorporating unique molecular identifiers was prepared. TCRdb fed the PCR reads into MiXCR, producing one record per CDR3 protein. Here the sample spans some 150,000 distinct CDR3 sequences, about 9% being singletons. Sequenced here: PBMCs, mostly from graft donor cells, sampled 180 days after TCRalphabeta/CD19-depleted stem cell transplant. These receptor sequences come from a female patient between 2 and 15 years old who had a stem cell transplant for congenital amegakaryocytic thrombocytopenia, so the T cells may come from the graft donor.

Ten or more counts support this clonotype. The chain carries TRBV29-1 and TRBJ1-2, with a weak D call TRBD1 (6 bases). The germline V gene encodes CDR1 SQVTM and CDR2 ANQGSEA. V was pared by 0 bases and J by 4 bases, with 12 bases between. The CDR3 extends over 14 amino acids. The CDR3 spells CSVEEGGHGYGYTF. CDR3 coding DNA: TGCAGCGTTGAAGAGGGGGGGCATGGCTATGGCTACACCTTC.

This clonotype has ten or more counts. The chain carries TRBV7-2 and TRBJ2-7; 14 bases line up with TRBD2. CDR3 length equals 17 residues. Trimming at V came to 3 bases and at J to 5 bases, leaving 9 bases not matched to a gene. Germline V gene lookup returns CDR1 SGHTA and CDR2 FQGNSA. This CDR3 is CASSFRPLGLAGDEQYF. The CDR3 nucleotides read TGTGCCAGCAGCTTTCGCCCTCTGGGACTAGCGGGAGACGAGCAGTACTTC.

This clonotype was seen repeatedly, ten times or more. The V gene is TRBV28, the J gene TRBJ1-1; 9 bases fit TRBD1. With 7 bases clipped from V and 0 bases from J, the junction kept 3 bases outside the gene matches. Germline lookup yields CDR1 MDHEN and CDR2 SYDVKM. CDR3 length equals 14 residues. The CDR3 protein is CASMGTGMNTEAFF. The CDR3 region has the DNA TGTGCCAGCATGGGGACAGGGATGAACACTGAAGCTTTCTTT.

V usage is TRBV20-1 and J usage is TRBJ1-1; D is ambiguous. Trimming left V 6 bases short and J 0 bases short, with 8 bases between. The length of the CDR3 is 12 residues. Germline values: CDR1 DFQATT, CDR2 SNEGSKA (reference sequence). CDR3 sequence: CSALSLNTEAFF. CDR3 DNA: TGCAGTGCACTTAGTTTGAACACTGAAGCTTTCTTT.

The chain has TRBV5-1 and TRBJ1-4; D is possibly TRBD1 (6 bases). The CDR3 is 14 amino acids. The germline gives CDR1 SGHRS, CDR2 YFSETQ. Trimming took off 2 bases at V and 8 bases at J, with 13 bases between the two ends. This chain's CDR3 is CASSFGQLSEKLFF. The CDR3 bases are TGCGCCAGCAGCTTCGGACAGCTATCCGAAAAACTGTTTTTT.

Many counts were recorded for this clonotype. The gene calls are TRBV20-1 and TRBJ2-3; the D is unclear. Trimming removed 6 bases at V and 2 bases at J, with 12 bases between. Germline values: CDR1 DFQATT, CDR2 SNEGSKA (reference sequence). This CDR3 spans 13 amino acids. As DNA, the CDR3 is TGCAGTGCAATAAGGACGGACACAGATACGCAGTATTTT. Translation gives CSAIRTDTDTQYF.

On this clonotype: This CDR3 fails to terminate in the conserved phenylalanine or tryptophan, so it likely reflects a read error. This rearrangement joins TRBV5-1 to TRBJ2-3, with D unclear. This CDR3 comprises 15 residues. Trimming cost V 1 base and J 2 bases, with 11 bases left between them. The germline V gene encodes CDR1 SGHRS and CDR2 YFSETQ. The CDR3 DNA reads as TGCGCCAGCAGCTTGCGGGTTGGGAACACAGATACGCAGTATTTG. Protein sequence: CASSLRVGNTDTQYL.

This clonotype was observed a few times. The rearrangement joins TRBV20-1 to TRBJ2-7; no clear D gene. This CDR3 spans 12 amino acids. Between the trimmed V and J ends, which lost 5 bases and 3 bases, there was a span of 11 bases. CDR1 and CDR2 (germline): DFQATT, SNEGSKA (reference sequence). The CDR3: CSAGPDGYEQYF. In DNA, the CDR3 is TGCAGTGCTGGCCCGGACGGCTACGAGCAGTACTTC.

This clonotype was observed many times. The chain carries TRBV29-1 and TRBJ1-2, with D perhaps TRBD1 (6 bases). Per the germline V gene, CDR1 is SQVTM and CDR2 is ANQGSEA. Trimming pared 4 bases from V and 3 bases from J, leaving 9 bases between. The CDR3 totals 12 residues. CDR3 sequence reads: CSVVGTYYGYTF. Written as DNA, the CDR3 is TGCAGCGTTGTCGGGACATACTATGGCTACACCTTC.

Many counts were recorded for this clonotype. The rearrangement uses TRBV6-5 and TRBJ2-5, with D possibly being TRBD2 (5 bases). Trimming took off 2 bases at V and 0 bases at J, with 10 bases between the two ends. This CDR3 spans 15 amino acids. CDR1 and CDR2 (germline): MNHEY, SVGAGI. The DNA of the CDR3 is TGTGCCAGCAGTTACATTGTCGGGAACCAAGAGACCCAGTACTTC. Protein product: CASSYIVGNQETQYF.

This clonotype has more than one count but fewer than ten. The chain employs TRBV25-1 and TRBJ1-2; TRBD1 matches at 9 bases. This CDR3 is built from 16 residues. Looked up from germline, CDR1 is MGHDK and CDR2 is SYGVNS. V was clipped by 5 bases and J by 2 bases; unmatched bases: 9. The CDR3 region has the DNA TGTGCCAGCAGTCCCCATGGGACAGGGTCGAACTATGGCTACACCTTC. This sequence encodes CASSPHGTGSNYGYTF.

This clonotype was detected only a few times. The rearrangement joins TRBV20-1 to TRBJ2-1; D remains unclear. The CDR3 has 11 amino acids. Trimming pared 5 bases from V and 7 bases from J, leaving 9 bases between. The germline gives CDR1 DFQATT, CDR2 SNEGSKA (reference sequence). The CDR3 region is CSASQRNEQFF. CDR3 nucleotide sequence: TGCAGTGCTTCACAGAGGAATGAGCAGTTCTTC.

This clonotype was observed at least ten times. The V gene is TRBV7-6, the J gene TRBJ1-5, with D perhaps matching TRBD1 (5 bases). The CDR3 totals 16 residues. The germline V gene encodes CDR1 SGHVS and CDR2 FNYEAQ. Trimming cost V 0 bases and J 2 bases, with 11 bases left between them. Here the CDR3 DNA reads TGTGCCAGCAGCTTAGCTTCAGGGTTAGGCAATCAGCCCCAGCATTTT. Its protein product is CASSLASGLGNQPQHF.

Many counts were recorded for this clonotype. V usage is TRBV28 and J usage is TRBJ2-2; 12 nucleotides agree with TRBD1. Losses at the gene ends were 7 bases for V and 1 base for J; bases not matched to a gene: 13. The CDR3 extends over 19 amino acids. The germline V gene has CDR1 MDHEN and CDR2 SYDVKM. The CDR3 spells CASTRDRGRPTRNTGELFF. In DNA form, the CDR3 reads TGTGCCAGCACAAGGGACAGGGGGCGCCCTACTCGGAACACCGGGGAGCTGTTTTTT.

This chain joins TRBV20-1 and TRBJ1-5; D ambiguous. Germline CDR1 and CDR2: DFQATT and SNEGSKA (reference sequence). The CDR3 covers 14 residues. Between the trimmed V and J ends, which lost 0 bases and 4 bases, there was a span of 10 bases. CDR3 sequence (DNA): TGCAGTGCTAGAGATTGGGCTGGGAATCAGCCCCAGCATTTT. Protein product: CSARDWAGNQPQHF.

The CDR3 DNA sequence: TGCAGTGCTAGTGGGGAAGGGACTGAAGCTTTCTTT. Protein sequence: CSASGEGTEAFF. The V and J genes are TRBV20-1 and TRBJ1-1; no firm D call. Trimming took 3 bases from V and 5 from J, leaving 10 bases between them. There are 12 residues in the CDR3. CDR1 and CDR2 from the germline V gene are DFQATT and SNEGSKA (reference sequence).

This clonotype came up many times. The rearrangement joins TRBV20-1 to TRBJ2-7, with D tentatively TRBD1 or TRBD2 (5 bases each). This CDR3 has 13 residues. V was pared by 3 bases and J by 5 bases, with 14 bases between. From germline, CDR1 is DFQATT and CDR2 SNEGSKA (reference sequence). The CDR3: CSASIWGRDEQYF. For the CDR3, the DNA is TGCAGTGCTAGCATCTGGGGACGTGACGAGCAGTACTTC.

Many counts were recorded for this clonotype. The V and J genes are TRBV20-1 and TRBJ1-1; D might be TRBD1 (6 bases). The CDR3 runs 13 residues. V was clipped by 5 bases and J by 9 bases, with 19 bases between them. Per germline, CDR1 DFQATT and CDR2 SNEGSKA (reference sequence). CDR3 nucleotide sequence: TGCAGTGCTTTCCTCTCGGCGGACAGTAAAGCTTTCTTT. Residues: CSAFLSADSKAFF.

This clonotype was counted many times. The V call is TRBV12-3 or TRBV12-4, the J call TRBJ1-5, with TRBD1 identical over 12 bases. The CDR3 sequence is 15 residues long. Trimming cost V 5 bases and J 9 bases; bases outside gene matches: 8. The CDR3 reads CASSNTGTGGWPQHF. CDR3 in DNA: TGTGCCAGCAGTAATACCGGGACAGGGGGCTGGCCCCAGCATTTT.

There are many counts of this clonotype. The CDR3: CASSRTYYGYTF. The CDR3, as DNA: TGTGCCAGCAGTCGGACTTACTATGGCTACACCTTC. J is TRBJ1-2 and V is TRBV6-4; D is uncertain. The V and J ends lost 5 bases and 3 bases respectively, with 7 bases between them. CDR1 MRHNA and CDR2 SNTAGT come from the germline V gene. The CDR3 has 12 amino acids.

In this sample, this clonotype turned up many times. The rearrangement links TRBV12-3 or TRBV12-4 to TRBJ2-2; 7 bases match TRBD1. This CDR3 contains 15 residues. The V segment lost 5 bases and the J segment 4 bases; nucleotides outside the gene matches: 7. CDR3 residues: CASSDLRGPTGELFF. In DNA form, the CDR3 reads TGTGCCAGCAGTGACCTTAGGGGGCCCACCGGGGAGCTGTTTTTT.

This clonotype was detected many times. J is TRBJ2-3 and V is TRBV5-1, with 14 bases fitting TRBD2. Germline-derived CDR1 and CDR2 are SGHRS and YFSETQ. Trimming took 4 bases from V and 0 from J; bases not matched to a gene: 13. The CDR3 length is 20 residues. The chain's CDR3 is CASSEPGLAGVATSTDTQYF. In DNA, the CDR3 is TGCGCCAGCAGCGAACCGGGACTAGCGGGGGTTGCCACTAGCACAGATACGCAGTATTTT.

This clonotype was recorded many times. This chain connects TRBV2 to TRBJ2-7; D ambiguous. V lost 6 bases and J 6 bases, leaving 9 bases between the germline ends. Germline V gene sequence: CDR1 SNHLY, CDR2 FYNNEI. The CDR3 totals 11 residues. Here the CDR3 reads CASRELSEQYF. The CDR3 DNA reads as TGTGCCAGCAGGGAGTTATCCGAGCAGTACTTC.

This clonotype was detected many times. J is TRBJ2-6 and V is TRBV21-1; the listed D gene, TRBD2, was not tested against the DNA. TRBV21-1 is a pseudogene. CDR3 length equals 17 residues. The CDR3 here is CASIGLAGRSGANVLTF. Written as DNA, the CDR3 is TGTGCCAGCATTGGGTTAGCGGGACGCTCTGGGGCCAACGTCCTGACTTTC.

The chain combines TRBV4-2 with TRBJ2-5; 8 bases fit TRBD2. CDR3 length: 16 amino acids. J lost 5 bases, V lost 2 bases, and 10 bases had no gene match. Germline V CDR1 and CDR2: LGHNA, YNFKEQ. The CDR3, as DNA: TGTGCCAGCAGCCAAACCCCCGGGGGGGGTTATGAGACCCAGTACTTC. Translation gives CASSQTPGGGYETQYF.

This clonotype was detected many times. V and J are TRBV28 and TRBJ2-5; D ambiguous. With 5 bases removed from V and 2 bases from J, the gap between germline ends came to 6 bases. The CDR3 has 12 residues. CDR1 and CDR2 (germline): MDHEN, SYDVKM. The CDR3 reads CASSLPQETQYF. For the CDR3, the DNA is TGTGCCAGCAGTCTCCCTCAAGAGACCCAGTACTTC. The full variable domain, rest sourced from reference TRBV28 and TRBJ2-5, is DVKVTQSSRYLVKRTGEKVFLECVQDMDHENMFWYRQDPGLGLRLIYFSYDVKMKEKGDIPEGYSVSREKKERFSLILESASTNQTSMYLCASSLPQETQYFGPGTRLLVL.

There are many counts of this clonotype. The chain couples TRBV5-1 to TRBJ1-2, with D perhaps matching TRBD1 (5 bases). The CDR3 is 13 residues long. V shed 0 bases and J shed 8 bases, with 11 bases lying between them. Per the germline V gene, CDR1 is SGHRS and CDR2 is YFSETQ. The CDR3 DNA reads TGCGCCAGCAGCTTGGTGGGGCCCAACGGCTACACCTTC. It encodes CASSLVGPNGYTF.